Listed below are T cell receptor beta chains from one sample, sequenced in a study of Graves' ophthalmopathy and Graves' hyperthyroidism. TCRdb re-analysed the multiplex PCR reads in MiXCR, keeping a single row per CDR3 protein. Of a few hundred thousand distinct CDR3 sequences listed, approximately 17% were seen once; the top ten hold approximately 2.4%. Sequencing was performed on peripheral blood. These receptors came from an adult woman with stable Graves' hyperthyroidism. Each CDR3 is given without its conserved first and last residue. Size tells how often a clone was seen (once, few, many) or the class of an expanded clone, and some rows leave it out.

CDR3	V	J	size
ASSQDQRGIYEQY	TRBV3-1	TRBJ2-7	few
ASSEEMGLNYGYT	TRBV6-1	TRBJ1-2	-
ASSYRRRMGDLGTGELF	TRBV6-2/TRBV6-3	TRBJ2-2	many
AWGQFQGYT	TRBV30	TRBJ1-2	many
AWGTGLKETQY	TRBV30	TRBJ2-5	many
ASSYTPDRRKTQY	TRBV6-2/TRBV6-3	TRBJ2-5	-
ASSPGTGAGYTIY	TRBV2	TRBJ1-3	-
SAPRLGTPDAF	TRBV20-1	TRBJ1-1	once
ASSPPSGALETQY	TRBV18	TRBJ2-5	many
ASSMSFNQPQH	TRBV19	TRBJ1-5	many
ASSLGSGYAEAF	TRBV28	TRBJ1-1	many
ASSLTMDQPQH	TRBV5-5	TRBJ1-5	many
ATSELLAGETQY	TRBV24-1	TRBJ2-5	many
ASSDGLAEETQY	TRBV6-1	TRBJ2-5	many
ASSLTGLMNTEAF	TRBV12-3/TRBV12-4	TRBJ1-1	many
ASSYEYWTDTGYT	TRBV7-9	TRBJ1-2	many
ASTLWNQETQY	TRBV5-1	TRBJ2-5	-
ASSLVQGGQPQH	TRBV28	TRBJ1-5	many
ASSYSIRTKNTEAF	TRBV6-2/TRBV6-3	TRBJ1-1	-
AISARDSYEQY	TRBV10-3	TRBJ2-7	-
SVEGVGGTGELF	TRBV29-1	TRBJ2-2	-
ATSDELAGETQY	TRBV24-1	TRBJ2-5	many
ASSYLAGDNEQY	TRBV6-2/TRBV6-3	TRBJ2-7	many
ASSPGGNQPQH	TRBV7-9	TRBJ1-5	many
SALTFGQAGDEAF	TRBV20-1	TRBJ1-1	many
ASSGARETQY	TRBV7-2	TRBJ2-5	many
ASSLRGLRQPQH	TRBV28	TRBJ1-5	many
ASRLRDRGNTEAF	TRBV3-1	TRBJ1-1	-
ASSFQTGEFSPLH	TRBV5-4	TRBJ1-6	-
ASSWAASNQPQH	TRBV28	TRBJ1-5	many
AWSVPGPEQY	TRBV30	TRBJ2-7	many